The T cell receptor beta chain under discussion was sequenced for a study of T cells in localized non-small cell lung cancer (dated by TCRdb to the early 2020s). General notes on the study: T cell repertoires of 200 to 300 early-stage NSCLC patients were analyzed, with tumors being compared against uninvolved tumor-adjacent lungs. The cohort consisted of roughly 240 treatment-naive NSCLC patients whose localized lung tumors had been resected. NSCLC patients had a mean age of approximately 66 years, and 120 to 150 were male and about 110 female.

From V the trimming removes 4 bases and from J it removes 3 bases, while the gene matches leave 5 bases of the junction unaccounted for. Inclusive of the bounding cysteine and phenylalanine, the CDR3 is 15 residues long. The kept DNA is CDR3 alone, 45 bases in frame from the first base. Per the germline V gene, SGHRS is the CDR1 and YFSETQ is the CDR2. TCR beta CDR3 regions were sequenced from DNA using the immunoSEQ Assay. As for how the authors treated the data: To compute T cell density, TCR beta template counts were normalized to usable DNA, which was estimated by amplifying housekeeping genes. Richness was estimated using the preseqR package, with extrapolation to 400,000 templates for PBMC samples and to 120,000 templates for tissue samples. Clonality was defined as one minus Pielou's evenness. Differential abundance testing on productive amino-acid clonotypes, with a minimum total count of 5 and an alpha of 0.1, was used to identify tissue-enriched TCRs. The Jaccard Index and the Morisita Overlap Index were used to measure how much the repertoires overlapped between compartments. GLIPH grouped TCR beta CDR3s together with public tetramer-defined viral CDR3s, and a viral motif had to include at least three viral sequences and also show V-gene enrichment. TCRdb carries this immuneACCESS record with in-frame sequences only. Its versions omit some clonotypes, under half of them owing to an unresolved V gene in the studies checked, with the rest unexplained. D and trimming come from the DNA, and the V and J calls and clone size come from that table. Here the sample has around 41,000 clones; approximately 90% occur a single time. The top ten hold approximately 6.4% of the sample.

At diagnosis, tumor, uninvolved tumor-adjacent lung and peripheral blood were collected and then preserved as a mix of FFPE and fresh-frozen material. For TCR repertoire profiling, the blood samples were analyzed as peripheral blood mononuclear cells. Regarding this clone: Its antigen is still unknown. Base qualities are not provided; no much larger clone lies one nucleotide away.

The study at large found these results: Uninvolved tumor-adjacent lung showed the highest T cell clonality, higher than tumor, which suggests more focused antigenic responses in the uninvolved tumor-adjacent lung. Since the design was exploratory, TCR variables were selected using unadjusted p-values with no false-discovery rate correction. Because multi-region tumor sequencing was not done, intratumor heterogeneity could not be ruled out. Longer overall survival was associated with higher T cell density in blood, whereas shorter survival was associated with higher clonality in adjacent lung. A median of around 50 of the top 100 tumor clones were detected in paired uninvolved adjacent lung, and some 28 of these tumor clones were also found among the top 100 clones of the paired uninvolved adjacent lung.

The source is a woman aged 18 to 55 with stage III lung adenocarcinoma. The sequences come from peripheral blood, collected before any cancer treatment. This sequence uses TRBV5-1 and TRBJ2-3; 10 central nucleotides agree with TRBD1. The CDR3 here reads CASSATGGWTDTQYF. The nucleotide sequence reads as follows: TGCGCCAGCAGCGCGACAGGGGGCTGGACAGATACGCAGTATTTT.